A selection of T cell receptor beta chains follows, all from one sample in a study of blood T cell repertoires in COVID-19. This table comes from immunoSEQ multiplex PCR, and its TCRdb copy is limited to in-frame clones, with some not included. The data hold 250,000 to 350,000 clones, with 85% to 90% observed a single time. Sequencing input: peripheral blood. The receptor set was obtained from a woman aged 45 to 65 with COVID-19, enrolled during active disease. Both conserved end residues are part of each CDR3. D genes are given only for firm matches.

cdr3_length	v_call	j_call	d_call	cdr3_aa
16	TRBV24-1	TRBJ2-5	TRBD1	CATSQVGTGDLETQYF
17	TRBV7-6	TRBJ1-6	TRBD1	CASSHNRSGQGNSPLHF
12	TRBV7-9	TRBJ2-1	.	CASSLLANEQFF
13	TRBV6-5	TRBJ2-5	TRBD1	CASSPDREETQYF
16	TRBV6-5	TRBJ2-7	.	CASSYSLAQTAYEQYF
15	TRBV24-1	TRBJ1-1	TRBD1	CATSDPRTGDTEAFF
15	TRBV18	TRBJ2-4	.	CASSPLEVAKNIQYF
18	TRBV3-1/TRBV3-2	TRBJ2-3	TRBD1	CASSRNAYRQGGTDTQYF
13	TRBV7-9	TRBJ2-2	.	CASSFTGTGELFF
16	TRBV24-1	TRBJ2-3	.	CATSDSSGLSTDTQYF
11	TRBV24-1	TRBJ1-2	.	CATSDFRGYTF
13	TRBV7-7	TRBJ2-7	TRBD1	CASSIRQGNEQYF
17	TRBV11-3	TRBJ2-7	.	CASRRRTASGSPYEQYF
17	TRBV30	TRBJ1-5	.	CAWSVAGVKYSNQPQHF
16	TRBV5-6	TRBJ1-4	TRBD1	CASSPSLRTGGGKLFF
16	TRBV19	TRBJ2-2	TRBD1	CASSPWDRENTGELFF
15	TRBV28	TRBJ2-7	TRBD1	CASSSWTGVTYEQYF
12	TRBV7-9	TRBJ1-2	.	CASSLLSYGYTF
15	TRBV4-3	TRBJ2-3	TRBD2	CASSQDTGGSDTQYF
12	TRBV12-5	TRBJ2-7	.	CASGLEGYEQYF
13	TRBV7-7	TRBJ2-5	TRBD2	CASSTGLAETQYF
14	TRBV6-6	TRBJ1-1	.	CASSYVNPDTEAFF
15	TRBV29-1	TRBJ2-1	TRBD1	CSVEVDRGSPNEQFF
13	TRBV25-1	TRBJ2-2	.	CASTRKNTGELFF
13	TRBV6-2/TRBV6-3	TRBJ2-7	.	CASSYSASYEQYF
15	TRBV5-6	TRBJ2-7	TRBD1	CASKQGQSPEYEQYF
15	TRBV21-1	TRBJ1-4	.	CASSKAQGGNEKLFF
14	TRBV19	TRBJ2-2	.	CASSNRGRAGELFF
16	TRBV6-6	TRBJ2-7	TRBD2	CASSYSLAGGRYEQYF
14	TRBV6-5	TRBJ1-2	.	CASHGLGGTYGYTF
19	TRBV18	TRBJ1-4	.	CASSPSATSGPTEHEKLFF
15	TRBV7-2	TRBJ2-1	TRBD2	CASSLHLGLAGEQFF
13	TRBV5-1	TRBJ1-1	.	CASSPRGVTEAFF
12	TRBV12-3/TRBV12-4	TRBJ1-2	.	CASSLVLGGYTF
14	TRBV30	TRBJ1-1	.	CAWSNYGTNTEAFF
15	TRBV5-1	TRBJ1-1	TRBD1	CASSGTTGLNTEAFF
14	TRBV5-1	TRBJ2-2	TRBD1	CATREGASTGELFF
12	TRBV19	TRBJ2-1	TRBD2	CASRAGRDEQFF
15	TRBV7-9	TRBJ2-7	.	CASSLAQSHSYEQYF
12	TRBV24-1	TRBJ2-3	.	CATSPSTDTQYF
11	TRBV2	TRBJ2-5	.	CASSEALGSYF
14	TRBV11-2	TRBJ1-2	.	CASSRNREGYGYTF
14	TRBV6-5	TRBJ1-5	.	CASSYEEGREPQHF
13	TRBV6-5	TRBJ1-2	TRBD1	CASIRTGGYGYTF
14	TRBV6-4	TRBJ2-1	TRBD2	CASRGSGSGTEQFF
13	TRBV30	TRBJ1-1	.	CAWSNEGNTEAFF
18	TRBV5-1	TRBJ2-3	TRBD2	CASSPLTSGRASTDTQYF
16	TRBV30	TRBJ1-1	TRBD1	CAWTIGQGLMNTEAFF
16	TRBV4-3	TRBJ2-3	.	CASSQDRQRLTDTQYF
13	TRBV5-1	TRBJ2-1	.	CASSFGFYNEQFF
14	TRBV6-5	TRBJ2-3	TRBD2	CATLGGGSTDTQYF
12	TRBV12-3/TRBV12-4	TRBJ1-2	.	CASGPDYYGYTF